What follows are 30 T cell receptor beta chains derived from one specimen sequenced in a study of blood T cell repertoires in COVID-19. The data were produced by immunoSEQ multiplex PCR, yet TCRdb's version contains in-frame clones alone and is incomplete. Found here are some 190,000 clones, around 80% of them singletons; the top ten hold approximately 14%. Sequenced: PBMCs or T cells enriched from blood (not recorded which). The receptor source for this set is a man aged 60-69 years who had been exposed to COVID-19.

The V gene is TRBV19, the J gene TRBJ2-5; TRBD2 aligns across 7 bases. Germline V lookup: CDR1 LNHDA, CDR2 SQIVND (reference sequence). Trimming removed 4 bases from V and 4 bases from J; junction bases left unmatched: 9. The CDR3 contains 15 residues. CDR3 amino acids: CASSSDGGSSETQYF. CDR3 nucleotide sequence: TGTGCCAGTAGTAGTGACGGCGGGAGCTCAGAGACCCAGTACTTC. Looking up the rest from reference TRBV19 and TRBJ2-5 gives the full variable domain: DGGITQSPKYLFRKEGQNVTLSCEQNLNHDAMYWYRQDPGQGLRLIYYSQIVNDFQKGDIAEGYSVSREKKESFPLTVTSAQKNPTAFYLCASSSDGGSSETQYFGPGTRLLVL.

V usage is TRBV3-1 (or the pseudogene TRBV3-2) and J usage is TRBJ1-1, with D hard to call. The CDR3 sequence is 11 residues long. Germline CDR1 and CDR2: LGHDT and YNNKEL (reference sequence). Trimming removed 4 bases from V and 11 bases from J, with 11 bases in between. CDR3 in amino acids: CASSPGTRAFF. As DNA, the CDR3 is TGTGCCAGCAGCCCAGGAACACGGGCTTTCTTT.

V gene TRBV6-2 or TRBV6-3 combines with J gene TRBJ2-1, with a possible D match to TRBD1 (5 bases). Per germline, CDR1 MNHEY and CDR2 SVGEGT. V shed 0 bases and J shed 8 bases, with 20 bases lying between them. The CDR3 spans 17 residues. The CDR3 is CASSYSDSGDGFHEQFF. Written as DNA, the CDR3 is TGTGCCAGCAGTTACTCAGACAGTGGGGATGGCTTCCATGAGCAGTTCTTC.

The CDR3 sequence: CASSLEATGANVLTF. The CDR3 nucleotides are TGTGCCAGCAGCTTAGAAGCGACTGGGGCCAACGTCCTGACTTTC. The rearrangement links TRBV7-2 to TRBJ2-6; D gene unclear. There are 15 residues in the CDR3. Germline V CDR1 and CDR2: SGHTA, FQGNSA. V lost 1 base, J lost 2 bases, and 6 bases lay in between.

This chain links TRBV30 with TRBJ2-2; D call uncertain. The CDR3 sequence is 12 residues long. Germline-derived CDR1 and CDR2 are GTSNPN and SVGIG (reference sequence). The V gene lost 1 base and the J gene lost 7 bases, with 7 bases spanning the gap. Here the CDR3 DNA reads TGTGCCTGGAGTGGTCTTATCGGGGAGCTGTTTTTT. It is translated as CAWSGLIGELFF.

The chain couples TRBV19 to TRBJ2-7, with D unclear. Germline CDR1 reads LNHDA; CDR2 reads SQIVND (reference sequence). The CDR3 runs to 14 residues. V was trimmed by 6 bases and J by 0 bases, leaving 12 bases between them. CDR3 sequence (DNA): TGTGCCAGTAGGAGTACCCCCGGCTCCTACGAGCAGTACTTC. It translates to CASRSTPGSYEQYF.

This clone showed up just a few times. The V gene is TRBV7-3, the J gene TRBJ2-1; D is unresolved. Germline V gene data show CDR1 as SGHTA and CDR2 as FQGTGA. This CDR3 region has 13 residues. V was shortened by 0 bases and J by 6 bases, with 6 bases between the two germline ends. The CDR3 nucleotides are TGTGCCAGCAGCTTAACACAGATCAATGAGCAGTTCTTC. It encodes CASSLTQINEQFF.

Only a few counts were recorded for this clone. The chain joins TRBV19 to TRBJ1-6; 7 nucleotides match TRBD1. Germline assignment: CDR1 LNHDA and CDR2 SQIVND (reference sequence). The CDR3 runs to 14 residues. Trimming took 7 bases from V and 7 from J; bases not matched to a gene: 7. DNA of the CDR3: TGTGCCAGTAATCTGGGACAGCAGAATTCACCCCTCCACTTT. It encodes CASNLGQQNSPLHF. Combining the CDR3 with reference TRBV19 and TRBJ1-6 gives the whole variable domain DGGITQSPKYLFRKEGQNVTLSCEQNLNHDAMYWYRQDPGQGLRLIYYSQIVNDFQKGDIAEGYSVSREKKESFPLTVTSAQKNPTAFYLCASNLGQQNSPLHFGNGTRLTVT.

The chain employs TRBV6-5 and TRBJ2-1; D might be TRBD2 (5 bases). The CDR3 totals 14 residues. The V gene lost 3 bases and the J gene lost 6 bases, with 12 bases spanning the gap. Germline CDR1 reads MNHEY; CDR2 reads SVGAGI. The CDR3 spells CASSYAGPVNEQFF. For the CDR3, the DNA is TGTGCCAGCAGTTATGCGGGCCCCGTCAATGAGCAGTTCTTC.

The chain carries TRBV7-2 and TRBJ1-2; TRBD1 agrees at 9 bases. The CDR3 spans 19 residues. The V gene end was trimmed by 4 bases and the J gene end by 6 bases; junction bases not matched to a gene: 21. Germline V gives CDR1 SGHTA, CDR2 FQGNSA. The CDR3 spells CASSSPPTGGFRVKDGYTF. CDR3 in DNA: TGTGCCAGCAGCTCTCCACCGACAGGGGGATTTAGGGTTAAGGATGGCTACACCTTC.

The chain has TRBV30 and TRBJ2-7; 11 positions agree with TRBD2. Germline V gene sequence: CDR1 GTSNPN, CDR2 SVGIG (reference sequence). The junction had 7 bases not matched to a gene; V was cut back by 0 bases and J by 0 bases. CDR3 length equals 17 residues. CDR3 DNA sequence: TGTGCCTGGAGTGTACGAACTAGCGGGAGAAGCTCCTACGAGCAGTACTTC. Its translation is CAWSVRTSGRSSYEQYF. Full variable domain (missing parts from reference TRBV30 and TRBJ2-7): SQTIHQWPATLVQPVGSPLSLECTVEGTSNPNLYWYRQAAGRGLQLLFYSVGIGQISSEVPQNLSASRPQDRQFILSSKKLLLSDSGFYLCAWSVRTSGRSSYEQYFGPGTRLTVT.

The V gene is TRBV5-1, the J gene TRBJ2-1; TRBD2 agrees at 10 bases. V was pared by 1 base and J by 4 bases, with 5 bases of the junction left unmatched. The CDR3 spans 16 residues. Germline values: CDR1 SGHRS, CDR2 YFSETQ. In nucleotides, the CDR3 is TGCGCCAGCAGCTTGAGTGGGACTAGCGATTACAATGAGCAGTTCTTC. Its protein is CASSLSGTSDYNEQFF.

The chain links TRBV19 to TRBJ1-1; 8 bases are a match to TRBD1. The CDR3 loop spans 16 amino acids. Germline CDR1 LNHDA, CDR2 SQIVND (reference sequence). After removal of 6 bases from V and 0 bases from J, the junction contained 9 bases not matched to a gene. The CDR3 here is CASSRTGTTVNTEAFF. The CDR3 DNA is TGTGCCAGTAGCCGGACAGGGACGACGGTGAACACTGAAGCTTTCTTT.

This clone has a handful of counts. The genes are TRBV6-5 and TRBJ2-5; 13 positions match TRBD2. Germline values: CDR1 MNHEY, CDR2 SVGAGI. J was trimmed by 4 bases and V by 4 bases; bases with no gene match: 3. This CDR3 contains 15 residues. CDR3 loop: CASSSRTSGRETQYF. CDR3 nucleotides: TGTGCCAGCAGTTCCCGGACTAGCGGGAGAGAGACCCAGTACTTC.

V usage is TRBV7-6 and J usage is TRBJ2-3; D might be TRBD2 (6 bases). V was trimmed by 5 bases and J by 0 bases, leaving 12 bases between them. The CDR3 is made up of 15 amino acids. CDR1 is SGHVS, CDR2 FNYEAQ, per germline. CDR3 DNA: TGTGCCAGCAGCGTGGGACTCGGGAGCACAGATACGCAGTATTTT. Translated: CASSVGLGSTDTQYF.

This chain joins TRBV4-2 and TRBJ2-3; D is unclear. From germline, CDR1 is LGHNA and CDR2 YNFKEQ. V lost 1 base to trimming and J lost 5 bases, with 7 bases between them. CDR3 length equals 13 residues. CDR3 sequence: CASSQVERDTQYF. CDR3 in DNA: TGTGCCAGCAGCCAAGTAGAGAGAGATACGCAGTATTTT.

V is TRBV5-8 and J is TRBJ1-6, with a possible D match to TRBD1 (5 bases). The CDR3 spans 14 residues. V lost 7 bases, J lost 10 bases, and 18 bases lay in between. Germline CDR1 reads SGHTS; CDR2 reads YDEGEE. DNA of the CDR3: TGTGCCAGCGGACAATCGGGCCCCGGATCACCCCTCCACTTT. Its protein is CASGQSGPGSPLHF.

The chain has TRBV30 and TRBJ1-6; possible D gene TRBD1, 5 bases. The germline CDR1 and CDR2 sequences are GTSNPN and SVGIG (reference sequence). The germline V and J ends were trimmed by 1 base and 5 bases, with 18 bases remaining between them. CDR3 size: 17 residues. CDR3 DNA sequence: TGTGCCTGGAGTGGGAGGGTCACAGGAGTGAATAATTCACCCCTCCACTTT. Its protein is CAWSGRVTGVNNSPLHF.

CDR3 in DNA: TGCGCCAGCAGGGGGACTCTTAGCTCCTACGAGCAGTACTTC. Translated, it gives CASRGTLSSYEQYF. V is TRBV5-1 and J is TRBJ2-7; D is possibly TRBD2 (6 bases). The CDR3 covers 14 residues. Germline V CDR1 and CDR2: SGHRS, YFSETQ. V shed 5 bases and J shed 0 bases, with 12 bases lying between them.

V gene TRBV6-5 combines with J gene TRBJ2-5; D remains ambiguous. From germline, CDR1 is MNHEY and CDR2 SVGAGI. This CDR3 spans 12 amino acids. Trimming removed 7 bases at V and 4 bases at J, with 10 bases between. The CDR3 nucleotides are TGTGCCAGCACCGGGTTTGGAGAGACCCAGTACTTC. Translating gives CASTGFGETQYF.

This clone was detected only once. The chain is built from TRBV13 and TRBJ2-7; tentatively, D is TRBD2 (6 bases). This CDR3 region has 16 residues. In germline, CDR1 is PRHDT, CDR2 FYEKMQ (reference sequence). With 5 bases removed from V and 1 base from J, the gap between germline ends came to 18 bases. The CDR3 coding sequence is TGTGCCAGCAGCGCACGGACTACTAAGACTTCCTACGAGCAGTACTTC. This encodes CASSARTTKTSYEQYF.

This chain links TRBV29-1 with TRBJ2-3; maybe TRBD2 (5 bases). The germline V and J ends were trimmed by 7 bases and 3 bases, with 17 bases remaining between them. CDR3 length: 14 residues. Germline lookup yields CDR1 SQVTM and CDR2 ANQGSEA. The CDR3 region has the DNA TGCAGCGCCGGGAATGGGGTCAGTACAGATACGCAGTATTTT. Amino acids: CSAGNGVSTDTQYF.

The chain is built from TRBV6-6 and TRBJ2-2; 8 bases line up with TRBD1. CDR1 and CDR2 (germline): MNHNY, SVGAGI (reference sequence). Trimming at V came to 7 bases and at J to 6 bases, leaving 7 bases not matched to a gene. The CDR3 totals 14 residues. CDR3 sequence: CASTERTGSGELFF. Written as DNA, the CDR3 is TGTGCCAGCACCGAAAGGACAGGGTCCGGGGAGCTGTTTTTT.

The chain combines TRBV6-1 with TRBJ1-1; D ambiguous. This CDR3 is built from 10 residues. V was trimmed by 3 bases and J by 9 bases, leaving 5 bases between them. CDR1 MNHNS and CDR2 SASEGT come from the germline V gene. The CDR3 protein is CASSEAQAFF. CDR3 coding DNA: TGTGCCAGCAGTGAGGCCCAAGCTTTCTTT.

The J gene is TRBJ1-5, the V gene TRBV18; the match to TRBD1 covers 7 bases. Germline V gives CDR1 KGHSH, CDR2 LQKENI. J gave up 6 bases and V 1 base, and 3 bases lay outside the gene matches. The CDR3 has 14 residues. DNA of the CDR3: TGTGCCAGCTCACCACGGTCAGGGGGTCAGCCCCAGCATTTT. Translation gives CASSPRSGGQPQHF.

V is TRBV5-1 and J is TRBJ1-6; no firm D call. The CDR3 has 17 amino acids. Germline CDR1 is SGHRS and CDR2 is YFSETQ. V was clipped by 0 bases and J by 8 bases, with 18 bases between them. CDR3 residues: CASSLAVGVLGDSPLHF. The CDR3 DNA reads as TGCGCCAGCAGCTTGGCGGTCGGGGTTCTTGGGGATTCACCCCTCCACTTT.

This clone was counted a few times. This rearrangement joins TRBV6-5 to TRBJ2-7; possibly TRBD1 for D (5 bases). This CDR3 region has 13 residues. From germline, CDR1 is MNHEY and CDR2 SVGAGI. V gave up 0 bases and J gave up 3 bases, with 6 bases separating them. CDR3 region: CASSYSDNYEQYF. CDR3 nucleotides: TGTGCCAGCAGTTACTCGGACAACTACGAGCAGTACTTC.

The chain recombines TRBV6-1 with TRBJ1-4, with a weak D call TRBD1 (5 bases). Trimming left V 5 bases short and J 12 bases short, with 10 bases between. The CDR3 consists of 11 residues. Germline assignment: CDR1 MNHNS and CDR2 SASEGT. CDR3 nucleotide sequence: TGTGCCAGCAGTATAGACAGCCAACTGTTTTTT. This translates into CASSIDSQLFF.

The table lists this clone with a few counts. This chain connects TRBV6-2 or TRBV6-3 to TRBJ1-5, with D possibly being TRBD1 (6 bases). V lost 6 bases and J 1 base, leaving 16 bases between the germline ends. There are 16 residues in the CDR3. The germline gives CDR1 MNHEY, CDR2 SVGEGT. CDR3 bases: TGTGCCAGCAGCCCCAGCAGGGGATCCAGCAATCAGCCCCAGCATTTT. Amino acid sequence: CASSPSRGSSNQPQHF.

As DNA, the CDR3 is TGTGCCACCAGTGAAGCCGCCGGGACTAGCGGGCCGGACGGGGAGCTGTTTTTT. This translates into CATSEAAGTSGPDGELFF. The V gene is TRBV24-1, the J gene TRBJ2-2, with 12 bases identical to TRBD2. After removal of 4 bases from V and 7 bases from J, the junction contained 12 bases not matched to a gene. Germline V CDR1 and CDR2: KGHDR, SFDVKD. The CDR3 is 18 amino acids.